This is a list of T cell receptor beta chains from one sample in a study of beta chain features in type 1 diabetes. Repertoires were generated with immunoSEQ multiplex PCR, while TCRdb's copy carries only in-frame clones and drops some. Among roughly 260,000 clones listed, approximately 10% were seen once. Sequences were obtained from naive CD4+ T cells from blood. Receptor source: a man younger than 45 with type 1 diabetes. The CDR3 runs from the conserved cysteine through the conserved F or W. D genes are given only for firm matches. For some rows the clone size is stated as once, few or many, or as a class when expanded; others skip it.

>TRBV28|-|-|TRBJ2-7
CASRKQGYEQYF
TGTGCCAGCAGGAAACAGGGATACGAGCAGTACTTC
>TRBV5-1|few|-|TRBJ1-2
CASSLDRVYGYTF
TGCGCCAGCAGCTTGGACAGGGTCTATGGCTACACCTTC
>TRBV18|few|TRBD1|TRBJ2-7
CASSPKTGVFYEQYF
TGTGCCAGCTCACCAAAGACAGGGGTGTTCTACGAGCAGTACTTC
>TRBV29-1|few|-|TRBJ2-1
CSGDRGSGASYNEQFF
TGCAGCGGTGATAGGGGTAGCGGCGCCTCCTACAATGAGCAGTTCTTC
>TRBV30|few|-|TRBJ2-2
CAWSKGGANTGELFF
TGTGCCTGGAGTAAGGGGGGGGCGAACACCGGGGAGCTGTTTTTT
>TRBV5-6|few|TRBD1|TRBJ1-4
CASSLNYGTGDLFF
TGTGCCAGCAGCTTGAACTACGGGACAGGGGACCTGTTTTTT
>TRBV7-3|few|-|TRBJ2-6
CASSYRIPTVSGANVLTF
TGTGCCAGCAGCTACCGAATCCCTACTGTCTCTGGGGCCAACGTCCTGACTTTC
>TRBV7-9|few|-|TRBJ2-7
CASRSLGGSYEQYF
TGTGCCAGCAGATCGCTAGGAGGGTCCTACGAGCAGTACTTC
>TRBV28|-|TRBD1|TRBJ1-2
CASRPRTGVGYGYTF
TGTGCCAGCAGACCCCGGACAGGGGTGGGTTATGGCTACACCTTC
>TRBV27|-|-|TRBJ2-1
CASSPSGRVNEQFF
TGTGCCAGCAGCCCTAGTGGCAGGGTCAATGAGCAGTTCTTC
>TRBV5-1|few|-|TRBJ1-6
CASSLDSHNSPLHF
TGCGCCAGCAGCTTGGACAGCCATAATTCACCCCTCCACTTT
>TRBV5-4|-|TRBD1|TRBJ2-6
CASTRDRGSSGANVLTF
TGTGCCAGCACACGGGACAGGGGAAGCTCTGGGGCCAACGTCCTGACTTTC
>TRBV2|-|-|TRBJ2-7
CASTGTSKSYEQYF
TGTGCCAGCACGGGAACTTCAAAGAGCTACGAGCAGTACTTC
>TRBV9|-|-|TRBJ1-2
CASSPSGTQDYGYTF
TGTGCCAGCAGCCCCTCCGGGACACAAGACTATGGCTACACCTTC
>TRBV15|-|TRBD2|TRBJ2-2
CATSRDRGAGGQYTGELFF
TGTGCCACCAGCAGAGATAGGGGAGCGGGGGGGCAGTACACCGGGGAGCTGTTTTTT
>TRBV28|few|TRBD1|TRBJ1-1
CASLTTGEQDTEAFF
TGTGCCAGCCTAACTACAGGGGAGCAGGACACTGAAGCTTTCTTT